This T cell receptor (beta chain) stems from a study of blood T cell repertoires in COVID-19. In the study overall: Sites in the United States, Italy and Spain provided acute and convalescent COVID-19 samples. Sample material is recorded as cDNA or gDNA derived from T cells, B-cell-depleted T cells, or PBMCs.

Per the original data handling: Reference gene primer amplification gave nucleated cell count estimates. Profiled with immunoSEQ multiplex PCR; TCRdb holds only in-frame clones, not every one. Clone size and V and J calls were adopted from that table, with D and trimming inferred from the DNA. The table shows 250,000 to 300,000 clones, with approximately 81% occurring only once. The CDR3 is 14 residues long. V lost 4 bases and J 3 bases, leaving 13 bases between the germline ends. Germline values: CDR1 SGHDT, CDR2 YYEEEE. The sequenced sample was peripheral blood. The V and J genes are TRBV5-6 and TRBJ1-2; no definite D call. The source is a woman aged 60 to 75 with active or convalescent COVID-19. This CDR3 is CASSLVSQDYGYTF. In DNA, the CDR3 is TGTGCCAGCAGCCTTGTTTCCCAGGACTATGGCTACACCTTC. Combining the CDR3 with reference TRBV5-6 and TRBJ1-2 gives the whole variable domain DAGVTQSPTHLIKTRGQQVTLRCSPKSGHDTVSWYQQALGQGPQFIFQYYEEEERQRGNFPDRFSGHQFPNYSSELNVNALLLGDSALYLCASSLVSQDYGYTFGSGTRLTVV.